The clone carrying this TCR beta chain was counted ten times or more. The sample belongs to a study of T-cell reconstitution after alpha-beta-depleted transplantation in children. J gave up 3 bases and V 8 bases, and 6 bases lay outside the gene matches. This CDR3 region has 14 residues. The TCRbeta library was prepared with unique molecular identifiers. TCRdb re-derived calls from the PCR reads in MiXCR, one entry per CDR3 protein. The data contain about 610,000 distinct CDR3 sequences, 8% to 11% of them singletons. The receptor comes from a human donor who donated a stem cell graft to a child with acute myeloid leukemia. The source material was PBMCs from the stem cell graft donor, sampled from the stem cell graft. V usage is TRBV12-3 or TRBV12-4 and J usage is TRBJ2-2; 7 positions match TRBD1. CDR3 DNA sequence: TGTGCCAGCTCTGCACAGGGGTACACCGGGGAGCTGTTTTTT. This encodes CASSAQGYTGELFF.